One T cell receptor beta chain is described in this entry. As yet, its antigen is unknown. These data come from a study of early T cells in non-severe SARS-CoV-2 infection. Study background: Sequenced material consisted of bulk RNA (from unsorted whole blood), and chains were unpaired. Whole-study findings and limits: VDJdb-based matching was biased toward anti-spike CD8 responses and missed private and CD4 specificities.

Tagging with unique molecular identifiers was applied to individual cDNA molecules. TCRdb analysed the 5' RACE reads with MiXCR anew, one entry per CDR3 protein. Among some 45,000 distinct CDR3 sequences listed, roughly 10% were seen once. This CDR3 is built from 11 residues. V dropped 4 bases and J dropped 4 bases, with 8 bases sitting between them. The germline V gene encodes CDR1 GTSNPN and CDR2 SVGIG (reference sequence). The origin of this receptor is an adult who was a healthcare worker with PCR-confirmed SARS-CoV-2 infection or an uninfected control (not recorded which). This chain connects TRBV30 to TRBJ2-7; D gene unclear. The starting material was whole blood, obtained at baseline. The CDR3 DNA sequence: TGTGCCTGGACGGCCGGATACGAGCAGTACTTC. Its translation: CAWTAGYEQYF.